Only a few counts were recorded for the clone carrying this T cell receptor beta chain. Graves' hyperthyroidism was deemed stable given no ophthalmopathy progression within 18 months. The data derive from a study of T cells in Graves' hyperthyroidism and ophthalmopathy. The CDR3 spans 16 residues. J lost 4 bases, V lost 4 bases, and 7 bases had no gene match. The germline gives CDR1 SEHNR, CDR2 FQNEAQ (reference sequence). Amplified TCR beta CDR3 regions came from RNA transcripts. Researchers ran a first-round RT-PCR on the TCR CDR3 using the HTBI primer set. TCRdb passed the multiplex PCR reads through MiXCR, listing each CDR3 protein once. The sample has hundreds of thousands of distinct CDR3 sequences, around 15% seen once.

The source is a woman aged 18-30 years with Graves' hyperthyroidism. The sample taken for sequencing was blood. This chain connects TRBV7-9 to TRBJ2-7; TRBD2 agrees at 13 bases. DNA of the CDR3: TGTGCCAGCAGCTCCCGGACTAGCGGGGGAGCGTACGAGCAGTACTTC. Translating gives CASSSRTSGGAYEQYF.